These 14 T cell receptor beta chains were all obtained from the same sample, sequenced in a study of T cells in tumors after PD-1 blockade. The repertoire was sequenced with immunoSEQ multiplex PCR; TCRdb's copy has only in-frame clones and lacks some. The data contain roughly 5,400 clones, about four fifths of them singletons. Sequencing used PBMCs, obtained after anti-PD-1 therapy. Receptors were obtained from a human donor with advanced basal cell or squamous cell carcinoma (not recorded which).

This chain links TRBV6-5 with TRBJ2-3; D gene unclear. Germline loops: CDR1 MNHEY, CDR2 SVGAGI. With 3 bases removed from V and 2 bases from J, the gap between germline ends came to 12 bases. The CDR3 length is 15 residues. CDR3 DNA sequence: TGTGCCAGCAGTTATTTGGGCACGACCACAGATACGCAGTATTTT. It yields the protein CASSYLGTTTDTQYF.

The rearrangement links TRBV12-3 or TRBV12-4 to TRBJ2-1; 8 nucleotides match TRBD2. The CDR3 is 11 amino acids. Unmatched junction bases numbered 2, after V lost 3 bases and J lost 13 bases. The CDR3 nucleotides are TGTGCCAGCAGTTTGCGGGGGGTCCAGTTCTTC. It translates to CASSLRGVQFF.

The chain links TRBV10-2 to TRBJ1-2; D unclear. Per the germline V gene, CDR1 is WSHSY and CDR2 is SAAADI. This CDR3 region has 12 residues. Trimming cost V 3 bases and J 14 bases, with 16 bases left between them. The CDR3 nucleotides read TGCGCCAGCAGTGATGAACTCCTACCTACTACCTTC. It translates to CASSDELLPTTF.

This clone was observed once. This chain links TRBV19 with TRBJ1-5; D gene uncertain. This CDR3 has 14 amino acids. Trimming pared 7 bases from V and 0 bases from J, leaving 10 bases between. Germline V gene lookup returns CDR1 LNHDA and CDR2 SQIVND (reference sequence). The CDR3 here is CASTTVYSNQPQHF. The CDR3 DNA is TGTGCCAGTACCACGGTGTATAGCAATCAGCCCCAGCATTTT. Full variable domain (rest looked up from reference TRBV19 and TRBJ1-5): DGGITQSPKYLFRKEGQNVTLSCEQNLNHDAMYWYRQDPGQGLRLIYYSQIVNDFQKGDIAEGYSVSREKKESFPLTVTSAQKNPTAFYLCASTTVYSNQPQHFGDGTRLSIL.

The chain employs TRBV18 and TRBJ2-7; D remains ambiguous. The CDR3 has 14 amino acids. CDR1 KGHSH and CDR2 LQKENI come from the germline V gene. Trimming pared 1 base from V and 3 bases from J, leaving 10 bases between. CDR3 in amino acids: CASSPQPENYEQYF. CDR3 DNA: TGTGCCAGCTCACCACAGCCGGAGAACTACGAGCAGTACTTC.

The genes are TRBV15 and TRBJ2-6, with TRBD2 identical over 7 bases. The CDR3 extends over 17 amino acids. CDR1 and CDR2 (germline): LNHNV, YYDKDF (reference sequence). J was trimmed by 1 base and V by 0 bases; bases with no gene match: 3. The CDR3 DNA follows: TGTGCCACCAGCAGAGATCCCGGGGGGTCTGGGGCCAACGTCCTGACTTTC. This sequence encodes CATSRDPGGSGANVLTF.

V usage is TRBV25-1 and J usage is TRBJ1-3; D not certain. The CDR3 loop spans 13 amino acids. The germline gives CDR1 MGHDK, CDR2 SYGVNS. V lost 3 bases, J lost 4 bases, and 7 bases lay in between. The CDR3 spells CASSEGLGNTIYF. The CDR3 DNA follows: TGTGCCAGCAGTGAGGGTCTGGGAAACACCATATATTTT. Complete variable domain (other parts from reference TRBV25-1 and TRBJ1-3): EADIYQTPRYLVIGTGKKITLECSQTMGHDKMYWYQQDPGMELHLIHYSYGVNSTEKGDLSSESTVSRIRTEHFPLTLESARPSHTSQYLCASSEGLGNTIYFGEGSWLTVV.

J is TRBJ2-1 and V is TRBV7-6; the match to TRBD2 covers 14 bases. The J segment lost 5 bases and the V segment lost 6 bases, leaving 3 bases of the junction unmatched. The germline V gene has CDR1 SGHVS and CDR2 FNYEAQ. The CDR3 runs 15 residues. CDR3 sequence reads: CASRRLAGGNNEQFF. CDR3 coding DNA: TGTGCCAGCAGACGACTAGCGGGGGGGAACAATGAGCAGTTCTTC.

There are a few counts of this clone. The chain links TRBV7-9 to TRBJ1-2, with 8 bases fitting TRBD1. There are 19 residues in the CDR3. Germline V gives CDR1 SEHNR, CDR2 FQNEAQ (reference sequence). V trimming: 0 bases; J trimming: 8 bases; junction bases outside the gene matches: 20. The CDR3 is CASSLAGSGQGVGKNGYTF. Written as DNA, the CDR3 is TGTGCCAGCAGCTTAGCGGGGTCCGGACAGGGAGTTGGAAAAAACGGCTACACCTTC.

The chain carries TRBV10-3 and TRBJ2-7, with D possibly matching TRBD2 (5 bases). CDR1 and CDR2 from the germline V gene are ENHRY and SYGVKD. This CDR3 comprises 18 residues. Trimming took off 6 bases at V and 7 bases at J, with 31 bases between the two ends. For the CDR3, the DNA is TGTGCCATCAGGGGCACTAGTTCTTCCCTTTTTTCTGGCGGTGAGCAGTACTTC. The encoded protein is CAIRGTSSSLFSGGEQYF.

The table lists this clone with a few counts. CDR3 sequence reads: CASSEGGGRHTQYF. The CDR3 region has the DNA TGTGCCAGCAGTGAAGGCGGGGGTCGACATACGCAGTATTTT. V gene TRBV6-1 combines with J gene TRBJ2-3, with 7 bases lining up with TRBD2. This CDR3 spans 14 amino acids. Germline CDR1 MNHNS, CDR2 SASEGT. The junction had 5 bases not matched to a gene; V was cut back by 1 base and J by 7 bases.

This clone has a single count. CDR3 nucleotide sequence: TGTGCCTGGAGTGGACAGGGTGCTCAGCCCCAGCATTTT. Translated: CAWSGQGAQPQHF. The J gene is TRBJ1-5, the V gene TRBV30; 7 bases align to TRBD1. The J segment lost 6 bases and the V segment lost 1 base, leaving 3 bases of the junction unmatched. The V gene's germline CDR1 is GTSNPN and CDR2 SVGIG (reference sequence). The CDR3 runs to 13 residues.

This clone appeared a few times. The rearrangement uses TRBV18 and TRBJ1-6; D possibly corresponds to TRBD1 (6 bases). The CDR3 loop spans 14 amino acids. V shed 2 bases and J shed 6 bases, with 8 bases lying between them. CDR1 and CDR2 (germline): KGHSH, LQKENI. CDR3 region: CASSPGTFNSPLHF. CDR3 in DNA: TGTGCCAGCTCACCAGGGACATTTAATTCACCCCTCCACTTT.

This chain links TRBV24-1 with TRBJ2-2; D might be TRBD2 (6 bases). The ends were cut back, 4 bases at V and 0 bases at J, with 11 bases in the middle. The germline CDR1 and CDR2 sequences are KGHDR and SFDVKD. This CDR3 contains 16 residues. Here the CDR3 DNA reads TGTGCCACCAGTGACCACCGGGGGTCGAACACCGGGGAGCTGTTTTTT. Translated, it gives CATSDHRGSNTGELFF.